The next 10 T cell receptor beta chains were all read from a single sample in a study of early T cells in non-severe SARS-CoV-2 infection (dated by TCRdb to the early 2020s). The library was made by 5' RACE. TCRdb lists the instrument as NextSeq 500. Starting from the raw public reads, TCRdb applied fastp trimming at Q25, assembled clones with MiXCR and retained in-frame beta chains. Entries that share a CDR3 protein sequence are merged under the most common genes and DNA. The sample yields 75,000 or so distinct CDR3 sequences; about 12% were counted once. Of the sample, roughly 6.1% is held by the ten largest clones. Sequencing was performed on whole blood. The receptors were sampled from an adult who was a healthcare worker with PCR-confirmed SARS-CoV-2 infection or an uninfected control (not recorded which).

The rearrangement links TRBV7-2 to TRBJ1-5; no reliable D call. V was cut by 6 bases and J by 3 bases, with 9 bases left in between. CDR3 length: 13 residues. Germline loops: CDR1 SGHTA, CDR2 FQGNSA. The CDR3 is CASSRRNNQPQHF. DNA for the CDR3: TGTGCCAGCAGTCGAAGAAACAATCAGCCCCAGCATTTT.

This chain links TRBV23-1 with TRBJ2-1; 7 bases fit TRBD1. TRBV23-1 is an ORF, and what it does is uncertain. Losses at the gene ends were 7 bases for V and 0 bases for J; bases not matched to a gene: 12. The CDR3 consists of 17 residues. CDR3 loop: CASIGPNRDSSYNEQFF. The CDR3 coding sequence is TGCGCCAGCATCGGGCCGAACCGGGACAGCTCCTACAATGAGCAGTTCTTC.

A few counts support this clonotype. The CDR3 bases are TGCAGCGTTGCGGGAGGGCCGGAGACCCAGTACTTC. Translation gives CSVAGGPETQYF. The rearrangement joins TRBV29-1 to TRBJ2-5, with 8 bases matching TRBD2. The CDR3 is made up of 12 amino acids. In germline, CDR1 is SQVTM, CDR2 ANQGSEA. J gave up 5 bases and V 4 bases, and 3 bases lay outside the gene matches. The full variable domain, completed using reference TRBV29-1 and TRBJ2-5, is SAVISQKPSRDICQRGTSLTIQCQVDSQVTMMFWYRQQPGQSLTLIATANQGSEATYESGFVIDKFPISRPNLTFSTLTVSNMSPEDSSIYLCSVAGGPETQYFGPGTRLLVL.

Many counts were recorded for this clonotype. The chain couples TRBV6-6 to TRBJ1-2, with 7 bases that match TRBD1. V was pared by 3 bases and J by 6 bases, with 4 bases of the junction left unmatched. The germline gives CDR1 MNHNY, CDR2 SVGAGI (reference sequence). The CDR3 contains 13 residues. The CDR3 reads CASSYTQGNGYTF. CDR3 DNA: TGTGCCAGCAGTTATACACAGGGGAATGGCTACACCTTC.

There are a few counts of this clonotype. The gene calls are TRBV29-1 and TRBJ2-5, with D unresolved. The germline V gene encodes CDR1 SQVTM and CDR2 ANQGSEA. The germline V and J ends were trimmed by 6 bases and 13 bases, with 15 bases remaining between them. This CDR3 has 10 residues. The CDR3 region is CSVRDGSWYF. The CDR3 bases are TGCAGCGTCCGAGACGGATCCTGGTACTTC.

This clonotype was seen only a few times. V and J are TRBV18 and TRBJ2-7, with TRBD2 matching 14 bases. Germline CDR1 is KGHSH and CDR2 is LQKENI. The CDR3 is made up of 16 amino acids. The V and J ends lost 6 bases and 3 bases, in that order; junction bases with no gene match: 7. The CDR3 here is CASSPGLAGVGYEQYF. CDR3 coding DNA: TGTGCCAGCTCGCCGGGACTAGCGGGAGTTGGCTACGAGCAGTACTTC.

This clonotype was picked up many times. The CDR3 here is CASSLEGVRTEAFF. The DNA of the CDR3 is TGTGCCAGCAGCTTAGAGGGGGTTCGGACTGAAGCTTTCTTT. The chain carries TRBV7-6 and TRBJ1-1; D perhaps matches TRBD1 (6 bases). The CDR3 is 14 residues long. Germline V gives CDR1 SGHVS, CDR2 FNYEAQ. The V end lost 1 base, the J end lost 5 bases, and 11 bases lay between the germline ends.

This clonotype has more than one count but fewer than ten. The chain employs TRBV19 and TRBJ2-5; D not certain. Between the trimmed V and J ends, which lost 4 bases and 5 bases, there was a span of 17 bases. Germline V lookup: CDR1 LNHDA, CDR2 SQIVND (reference sequence). This CDR3 spans 15 amino acids. The CDR3 here is CASSTIGPPAETQYF. DNA of the CDR3: TGTGCCAGTAGTACCATTGGACCTCCCGCGGAGACCCAGTACTTC.

The chain uses TRBV6-1 and TRBJ2-5; weak D call: TRBD2 (6 bases). Looked up from germline, CDR1 is MNHNS and CDR2 is SASEGT. CDR3 length: 15 amino acids. Trimming shortened V by 7 bases and J by 2 bases, and 17 bases separated the two germline ends. CDR3: CASNLVGLTQETQYF. Written as DNA, the CDR3 is TGTGCCAGCAACCTGGTAGGACTAACACAAGAGACCCAGTACTTC.

This clonotype was counted many times. The CDR3 region is CASSQASLSYNEQFF. For the CDR3, the DNA is TGTGCCAGCAGCCAAGCTTCCCTGTCCTACAATGAGCAGTTCTTC. The J gene is TRBJ2-1, the V gene TRBV3-1; D not certain. V lost 1 base and J lost 1, with 8 bases in between. The CDR3 is made up of 15 amino acids. Germline lookup yields CDR1 LGHDT and CDR2 YNNKEL (reference sequence).